These 30 T cell receptor beta chains originate from one sample sequenced in a study of regulatory T cells in long-lasting Graves disease. Investigators prepared the TCR beta libraries by applying iRepertoire HTBI primers and Arm-PCR of CDR3 regions. TCRdb recomputed calls from the multiplex PCR reads with MiXCR, one row per CDR3 protein. The table has about 290,000 distinct CDR3 sequences, 20% to 25% seen once. Time point defined: persistent/refractory GD, antithyroid drugs over 5 years with positive TRAb. Construction of the TCR library relied on RNA isolated from PBMCs. The starting material was peripheral blood mononuclear cells (PBMCs), obtained when the disease was refractory, from a patient treated with antithyroid drugs. The receptors originated from a female donor with Graves disease.

This clonotype was seen ten or more times. This chain connects TRBV18 to TRBJ2-7; perhaps TRBD2 as D (5 bases). This CDR3 is 15 amino acids long. Germline CDR1 reads KGHSH; CDR2 reads LQKENI. Trimming removed 3 bases at V and 0 bases at J, with 12 bases between. The CDR3 sequence is CASSPSSTSSYEQYF. CDR3 nucleotides: TGTGCCAGCTCACCGAGTTCTACTAGCTCCTACGAGCAGTACTTC.

This clonotype was seen more than once but under ten times. V is TRBV7-8 and J is TRBJ1-3; D gene ambiguous. V was cut by 5 bases and J by 4 bases, with 15 bases left in between. The CDR3 length is 15 residues. CDR1 SGHVS and CDR2 FQNEAQ come from the germline V gene. The CDR3 bases are TGTGCCAGCAGCCCGCACCGGGTCGGAGGAAACACCATATATTTT. It yields the protein CASSPHRVGGNTIYF.

This clonotype has a handful of counts. The chain couples TRBV12-3 or TRBV12-4 to TRBJ2-2, with unresolved D. This CDR3 has 15 residues. V lost 3 bases, J lost 0 bases, and 8 bases lay in between. CDR3 amino acids: CASSFMGTNTGELFF. Here the CDR3 DNA reads TGTGCCAGCAGTTTCATGGGGACGAACACCGGGGAGCTGTTTTTT.

This clonotype was recorded at least ten times. The gene calls are TRBV6-1 and TRBJ1-1; the D is unclear. V lost 8 bases and J lost 5, with 15 bases in between. This CDR3 is built from 13 residues. CDR1 and CDR2 from the germline V gene are MNHNS and SASEGT. The CDR3 reads CASAQWSWTEAFF. DNA of the CDR3: TGTGCCAGCGCTCAGTGGAGCTGGACTGAAGCTTTCTTT.

The V and J genes are TRBV6-7 and TRBJ1-5; the D gene is possibly TRBD1 (5 bases). TRBV6-7 counts as an open reading frame of uncertain function. V was shortened by 6 bases and J by 0 bases, with 12 bases between the two germline ends. This CDR3 comprises 15 residues. In DNA form, the CDR3 reads TGTGCCAGCAGACGACAGCCCTATAGCAATCAGCCCCAGCATTTT. Protein sequence: CASRRQPYSNQPQHF.

The count of this clonotype is one. V and J are TRBV10-3 and TRBJ2-2; possibly TRBD1 for D (5 bases). Germline V gene lookup returns CDR1 ENHRY and CDR2 SYGVKD. This CDR3 has 14 residues. V lost 6 bases, J lost 2 bases, and 10 bases lay in between. As DNA, the CDR3 is TGTGCCATCAGAGGGGTCTCTAACACCGGGGAGCTGTTTTTT. Its translation: CAIRGVSNTGELFF.

This clonotype was seen many times. The V call is TRBV28, the J call TRBJ1-1; D unresolved. Germline assignment: CDR1 MDHEN and CDR2 SYDVKM. Trimming pared 2 bases from V and 5 bases from J, leaving 3 bases between. The CDR3 is 11 residues long. The CDR3 nucleotides read TGTGCCAGCAGTTTACGGACTGAAGCTTTCTTT. Its translation is CASSLRTEAFF.

The chain has TRBV19 and TRBJ2-2; TRBD2 aligns across 12 bases. This CDR3 is built from 18 residues. The trim removed 4 bases at V and 4 bases at J, leaving 10 bases unmatched. The V gene's germline CDR1 is LNHDA and CDR2 SQIVND (reference sequence). The CDR3 coding sequence is TGTGCCAGTAGTACTGCCTCGGGACTAGCGGGTCTCACCGGGGAGCTGTTTTTT. Amino acid sequence: CASSTASGLAGLTGELFF.

Concerning this clonotype: This may be a read error, as it is one base from a much larger clone. This chain links TRBV7-2 with TRBJ1-2; unclear D gene. The CDR3 runs to 15 residues. Germline V lookup: CDR1 SGHTA, CDR2 FQGNSA. The CDR3 loop is CVSSPQTSVYWGYTF. CDR3 bases: TGTGTCAGCAGCCCCCAAACGTCGGTCTACTGGGGCTACACCTTC.

This clonotype was seen more than once but under ten times. The gene calls are TRBV28 and TRBJ1-5, with 9 bases lining up with TRBD1. The CDR3 covers 12 residues. Trimming took 5 bases from V and 15 from J; bases not matched to a gene: 8. Per germline, CDR1 MDHEN and CDR2 SYDVKM. CDR3 nucleotide sequence: TGTGCCAGCAGTCCCACAGGGGGCGGGAGGCATTTT. This translates into CASSPTGGGRHF.

This clonotype has a single count. This sequence may be a read error, since a much larger clone differs from it by one base. This sequence joins TRBV2 and TRBJ2-2; D is perhaps TRBD1 or TRBD2 (5 bases each). This CDR3 is built from 16 residues. Germline assignment: CDR1 SNHLY and CDR2 FYNNEI. The V gene lost 8 bases and the J gene lost 6 bases, with 22 bases spanning the gap. CDR3 sequence (DNA): TGTGCCAGCGGCCGCCGGGACCCAAGGGGAGCCGGGGAGCTGTTTTTT. Amino acid sequence: CASGRRDPRGAGELFF.

DNA of the CDR3: TGTGCCAGTAGTATCGGTGCACATATGAACACTGAAGCTTTCTTT. Amino acid sequence: CASSIGAHMNTEAFF. This sequence joins TRBV19 and TRBJ1-1; D is undetermined. Trimming left V 3 bases short and J 0 bases short, with 11 bases between. This CDR3 is 15 amino acids long. The V gene's germline CDR1 is LNHDA and CDR2 SQIVND (reference sequence).

This clonotype occurred a few times. This rearrangement joins TRBV6-2 or TRBV6-3 to TRBJ2-7, with D possibly being TRBD1 or TRBD2 (5 bases each). There are 15 residues in the CDR3. Trimming took 3 bases from V and 3 from J, leaving 15 bases between them. In germline, CDR1 is MNHEY, CDR2 SVGEGT. CDR3 protein: CASSYTEWGNYEQYF. Here the CDR3 DNA reads TGTGCCAGCAGTTATACTGAGTGGGGGAACTACGAGCAGTACTTC.

The genes are TRBV4-3 and TRBJ2-7; D is possibly TRBD2 (6 bases). CDR3 length: 17 residues. Trimming took off 0 bases at V and 4 bases at J, with 19 bases between the two ends. The germline V gene has CDR1 LGHNA and CDR2 YSLEER. CDR3 coding DNA: TGCGCCAGCAGCCAAGAGAAAGACCCCGGGACTGCTTACGAGCAGTACTTC. Translated: CASSQEKDPGTAYEQYF.

This clonotype was observed at least ten times. The chain recombines TRBV6-1 with TRBJ2-7; perhaps TRBD2 as D (5 bases). Germline CDR1 is MNHNS and CDR2 is SASEGT. CDR3 length: 13 amino acids. The V end was cut by 10 bases, the J end by 2 bases, with 15 bases between. The CDR3 region has the DNA TGTGCCACGACCGGCGAGGGCCCCTACGAGCAGTACTTC. Translation gives CATTGEGPYEQYF.

Ten or more counts support this clonotype. This chain uses TRBV28 with TRBJ2-7; 7 bases agree with TRBD2. The CDR3 is 17 residues long. J gave up 1 base and V 6 bases, and 15 bases lay outside the gene matches. The germline V gene encodes CDR1 MDHEN and CDR2 SYDVKM. The CDR3 coding sequence is TGTGCCAGCAGCCCGCCGACCCCCTCCGGGGGGTCCTACGAGCAGTACTTC. Amino acids: CASSPPTPSGGSYEQYF.

This clonotype came up many times. The CDR3 DNA follows: TGTGCCAGCACTTTCAACGGACCGTCATATGGCTACACCTTC. This gives the protein CASTFNGPSYGYTF. This chain connects TRBV7-9 to TRBJ1-2; D is unclear. Germline lookup yields CDR1 SEHNR and CDR2 FQNEAQ (reference sequence). The CDR3 is made up of 14 amino acids. The V end was cut by 7 bases, the J end by 5 bases, with 17 bases between. The full variable domain, rest sourced from reference TRBV7-9 and TRBJ1-2, is DTGVSQNPRHKITKRGQNVTFRCDPISEHNRLYWYRQTLGQGPEFLTYFQNEAQLEKSRLLSDRFSAERPKGSFSTLEIQRTEQGDSAMYLCASTFNGPSYGYTFGSGTRLTVV.

The sample holds a few counts of this clonotype. The chain joins TRBV25-1 to TRBJ2-5; D perhaps matches TRBD2 (6 bases). The CDR3 consists of 15 residues. Trimming took 3 bases from V and 2 from J, leaving 13 bases between them. CDR1 and CDR2 from the germline V gene are MGHDK and SYGVNS. The CDR3 DNA reads TGTGCCAGCAGTGAGGAGGGTGGCCCTCAAGAGACCCAGTACTTC. It is translated as CASSEEGGPQETQYF.

The chain joins TRBV29-1 to TRBJ1-3; no firm D call. Trimming removed 4 bases at V and 1 base at J, with 8 bases between. The CDR3 extends over 13 amino acids. The germline V gene encodes CDR1 SQVTM and CDR2 ANQGSEA. As DNA, the CDR3 is TGCAGCGTTGTAGAATCTTCTGGAAACACCATATATTTT. Translation gives CSVVESSGNTIYF.

The chain recombines TRBV6-1 with TRBJ2-3; a weak D match, TRBD1 (5 bases). The CDR3 length is 13 residues. CDR1 MNHNS and CDR2 SASEGT come from the germline V gene. V lost 5 bases to trimming and J lost 5 bases, with 11 bases between them. The DNA for the CDR3 is TGTGCCAGCAGTACCCTTAGGGGAGATACGCAGTATTTT. Its translation is CASSTLRGDTQYF.

This clonotype came up a few times. The chain carries TRBV6-5 and TRBJ2-7, with 10 bases aligning to TRBD1. The CDR3 spans 15 residues. The V gene's germline CDR1 is MNHEY and CDR2 SVGAGI. V was clipped by 3 bases and J by 3 bases; unmatched bases: 5. This chain's CDR3 is CASSYGGTGVYEQYF. CDR3 coding DNA: TGTGCCAGCAGTTATGGCGGGACAGGGGTCTACGAGCAGTACTTC.

The rearrangement joins TRBV5-1 to TRBJ2-5, with TRBD1 matching 9 bases. CDR1 is SGHRS and CDR2 is YFSETQ in the germline V gene. CDR3 length: 14 amino acids. J lost 4 bases, V lost 5 bases, and 6 bases had no gene match. CDR3 loop: CASRGDRARETQYF. The CDR3 coding sequence is TGCGCCAGCAGGGGGGACAGGGCCAGAGAGACCCAGTACTTC.

Only a few counts were recorded for this clonotype. The V gene is TRBV19, the J gene TRBJ2-7; 9 nucleotides align to TRBD2. Germline values: CDR1 LNHDA, CDR2 SQIVND (reference sequence). After removal of 8 bases from V and 2 bases from J, the junction contained 4 bases not matched to a gene. The CDR3 loop spans 13 amino acids. In DNA, the CDR3 is TGTGCCAGTGCTAGCGGGACAACCTACGAGCAGTACTTC. It yields the protein CASASGTTYEQYF.

This clonotype was seen at least ten times. The chain uses TRBV3-1 and TRBJ2-7; possibly TRBD1 for D (7 bases). V lost 4 bases, J lost 9 bases, and 16 bases lay in between. The CDR3 is 13 amino acids. CDR1 is LGHDT, CDR2 YNNKEL, per germline (reference sequence). The CDR3 here is CASSRETGRLQYF. DNA for the CDR3: TGTGCCAGCAGCCGAGAGACAGGGAGGTTGCAGTACTTC.

This clonotype was observed a handful of times. As DNA, the CDR3 is TGTGCCATCAGTGACGGGGGAGGCTACGAGCAGTACTTC. Translated: CAISDGGGYEQYF. The J gene is TRBJ2-7, the V gene TRBV10-3, with D tentatively TRBD2 (6 bases). Germline CDR1 and CDR2: ENHRY and SYGVKD. This CDR3 has 13 residues. V gave up 3 bases and J gave up 3 bases, with 9 bases separating them.

This clonotype was detected ten times or more. The rearrangement uses TRBV2 and TRBJ1-1; no firm D call. Per the germline V gene, CDR1 is SNHLY and CDR2 is FYNNEI. Trimming took off 4 bases at V and 1 base at J, with 10 bases between the two ends. The CDR3 is 14 residues long. CDR3 DNA: TGTGCCAGCAGTGCCCTCAGCTCGAACACTGAAGCTTTCTTT. Translating gives CASSALSSNTEAFF.

This clonotype was seen many times. This chain joins TRBV3-1 and TRBJ2-7; D is ambiguous. V was clipped by 0 bases and J by 6 bases, with 3 bases between them. This CDR3 is 11 amino acids long. CDR1 is LGHDT, CDR2 YNNKEL, per germline (reference sequence). CDR3 nucleotides: TGTGCCAGCAGCCAAGATATCGAGCAGTACTTC. Protein sequence: CASSQDIEQYF.

This clonotype was picked up many times. The junction differs from germline at one of its ends, possibly a read error. The J gene is TRBJ1-4, the V gene TRBV28, with 8 bases that match TRBD1. Germline assignment: CDR1 MDHEN and CDR2 SYDVKM. This CDR3 has 14 residues. CDR3 DNA sequence: TGTGCCTCCGGGACAGGTTTCATGCAACTCTCCAGGAGGTTT. Encoded protein: CASGTGFMQLSRRF. The full variable domain, in which reference TRBV28 and TRBJ1-4 provide the parts outside the CDR3, is DVKVTQSSRYLVKRTGEKVFLECVQDMDHENMFWYRQDPGLGLRLIYFSYDVKMKEKGDIPEGYSVSREKKERFSLILESASTNQTSMYLCASGTGFMQLSRRFGSGTQLSVL.

The V and J genes are TRBV11-2 and TRBJ2-2, with 7 bases identical to TRBD1. Germline assignment: CDR1 SGHAT and CDR2 FQNNGV. The CDR3 runs to 17 residues. V lost 0 bases to trimming and J lost 1 base; unmatched junction nucleotides: 5. The CDR3 DNA follows: TGTGCCAGCAGCTTAGATAGGGGGCGCCGGAACACCGGGGAGCTGTTTTTT. Translation: CASSLDRGRRNTGELFF.

The chain has TRBV7-9 and TRBJ1-1; D gene uncertain. CDR3 length: 12 residues. Trimming took off 3 bases at V and 6 bases at J, with 8 bases between the two ends. Germline-derived CDR1 and CDR2 are SEHNR and FQNEAQ (reference sequence). The CDR3 DNA reads as TGTGCCAGCAGCTTCGATTTTTCTGAAGCTTTCTTT. The encoded protein is CASSFDFSEAFF.